The sequence of this T cell receptor beta chain was determined in a study of cytomegalovirus exposure and HLA in healthy donors. General study findings and limits: HLA restriction was apparent for most CMV-associated TCR beta chains in a later analysis. Available immune exposure information covered CMV serostatus only. Prior analysis indicated that the majority of TCR beta V segments exhibited productivity approximately 90% or approximately 30% of the time. It was assumed in the presence/absence analyses that sequencing depth was roughly uniform across donors.

A multiplex PCR was run with 60 Vbeta primers and 13 Jbeta primers. The repertoire was sequenced with immunoSEQ multiplex PCR; TCRdb's copy has only in-frame clones and lacks some. The repertoire includes 150,000 to 200,000 clones, 84% of them detected once, and over 2.5% sits in the top ten. Points on this clone: What it binds is unknown. The junction departs from the called germline gene at one end, perhaps through a read error.

The germline CDR1 and CDR2 sequences are SGHNT and YYREEE (reference sequence). CDR3 size: 13 residues. What was sequenced was PBMCs. This receptor was identified in a woman between 45 and 65 years old in good health and CMV-seropositive. This chain uses TRBV5-4 with TRBJ2-7; a possible D gene is TRBD2 (6 bases). CDR3 nucleotide sequence: TGCGCCAGCAGCCAAGATGGAGGGTACGAGCAGTACTTC. Translation: CASSQDGGYEQYF.